One T cell receptor beta chain is described in this entry. Antigen unknown. The record originates from a study of T cells in Graves' hyperthyroidism and ophthalmopathy. Findings and caveats of the study: Most thyroid-expanded clonotypes above 0.001 were also found in blood.

The CDR3 runs to 16 residues. J gave up 0 bases and V 6 bases, and 7 bases lay outside the gene matches. The germline CDR1 and CDR2 sequences are MNHNS and SASEGT. Researchers took RNA transcripts and amplified the TCR beta CDR3 regions from them. Carried out on the TCR CDR3, a first-round RT-PCR used the HTBI primer set. MiXCR was run by TCRdb on the multiplex PCR reads, yielding one entry per CDR3 protein. In the table there are approximately 400,000 distinct CDR3 sequences, about a sixth of which are singletons. With a duration under 2 months, the hyperthyroidism was newly diagnosed in patients aged 18 to 65. Diagnostic decisions used clinical symptoms, serum thyroxine and TRAb, thyroid ultrasound and orbital computed tomography.

This clonotype was obtained from a young woman with Graves' hyperthyroidism. The material sequenced was blood. The chain is built from TRBV6-1 and TRBJ1-4, with 7 bases lining up with TRBD1. The CDR3 is CASSTHDRATNEKLFF. The CDR3 bases are TGTGCCAGCAGCACTCATGACAGGGCAACTAATGAAAAACTGTTTTTT.